This TCR beta chain appears in the sequencing data of a study of blood T cell repertoires in COVID-19. About the study: Material from acute and convalescent COVID-19 was sourced from the United States, Italy and Spain. Sample material is recorded as cDNA or gDNA derived from T cells, B-cell-depleted T cells, or PBMCs.

As processed by the authors: Estimated nucleated cell counts came from reference gene primer amplification. Repertoires were generated with immunoSEQ multiplex PCR, while TCRdb's copy carries only in-frame clones and drops some. The V and J calls and clone size are taken from that table; D and trimming were inferred from the DNA. Of approximately 89,000 clones in the sample, more than 75% were seen once. This TCR was sampled from a woman aged 65 to 85 with acute or convalescent COVID-19. The sequencing input was peripheral blood.

The CDR3 region is CASSGAYEQYV. CDR3 sequence (DNA): TGTGCCAGCAGCGGGGCTTACGAGCAGTACGTC. The V call is TRBV6-2 or TRBV6-3, the J call TRBJ2-7; D tentatively reads TRBD1 or TRBD2 (5 bases each). Germline CDR1 is MNHEY and CDR2 is SVGEGT. This CDR3 is 11 amino acids long. The ends were cut back, 6 bases at V and 4 bases at J, with 7 bases in the middle.